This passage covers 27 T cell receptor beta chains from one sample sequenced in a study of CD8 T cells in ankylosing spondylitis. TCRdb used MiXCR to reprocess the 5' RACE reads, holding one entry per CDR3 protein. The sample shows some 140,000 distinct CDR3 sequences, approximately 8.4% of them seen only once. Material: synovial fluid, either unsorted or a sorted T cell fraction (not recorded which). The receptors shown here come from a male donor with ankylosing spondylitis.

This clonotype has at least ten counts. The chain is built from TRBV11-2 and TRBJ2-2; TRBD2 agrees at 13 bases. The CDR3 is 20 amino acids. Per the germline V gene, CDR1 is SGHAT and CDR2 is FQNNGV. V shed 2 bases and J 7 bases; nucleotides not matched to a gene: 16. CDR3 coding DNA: TGTGCCAGCAGCTTACGTCCCGGGACTAGCGGGATCAAGCGAGACGGGGAGCTGTTTTTT. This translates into CASSLRPGTSGIKRDGELFF. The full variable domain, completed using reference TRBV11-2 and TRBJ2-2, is EAGVAQSPRYKIIEKRQSVAFWCNPISGHATLYWYQQILGQGPKLLIQFQNNGVVDDSQLPKDRFSAERLKGVDSTLKIQPAKLEDSAVYLCASSLRPGTSGIKRDGELFFGEGSRLTVL.

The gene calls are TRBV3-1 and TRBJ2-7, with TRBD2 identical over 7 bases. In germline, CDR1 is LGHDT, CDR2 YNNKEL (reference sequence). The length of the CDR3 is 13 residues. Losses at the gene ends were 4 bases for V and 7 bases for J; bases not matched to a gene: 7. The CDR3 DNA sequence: TGTGCCAGCAGCCGACTGCAGGGAGGGGAGCAGTACTTC. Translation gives CASSRLQGGEQYF.

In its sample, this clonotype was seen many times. Here the CDR3 reads CASSLFRESDTQYF. CDR3 coding DNA: TGTGCCAGCAGCTTATTTCGGGAGTCAGATACGCAGTATTTT. This rearrangement joins TRBV7-2 to TRBJ2-3, with a tentative D call TRBD2 (6 bases). The CDR3 is 14 amino acids. V was clipped by 2 bases and J by 4 bases, with 10 bases between them. CDR1 is SGHTA, CDR2 FQGNSA, per germline.

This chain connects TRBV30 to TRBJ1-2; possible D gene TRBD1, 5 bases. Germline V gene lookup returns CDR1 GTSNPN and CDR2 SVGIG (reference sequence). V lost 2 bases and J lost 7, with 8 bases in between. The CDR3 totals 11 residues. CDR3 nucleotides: TGTGCCTGGAGTTGGGGGGGTGGCTACACCTTC. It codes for CAWSWGGGYTF. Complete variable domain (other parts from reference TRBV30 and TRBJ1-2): SQTIHQWPATLVQPVGSPLSLECTVEGTSNPNLYWYRQAAGRGLQLLFYSVGIGQISSEVPQNLSASRPQDRQFILSSKKLLLSDSGFYLCAWSWGGGYTFGSGTRLTVV.

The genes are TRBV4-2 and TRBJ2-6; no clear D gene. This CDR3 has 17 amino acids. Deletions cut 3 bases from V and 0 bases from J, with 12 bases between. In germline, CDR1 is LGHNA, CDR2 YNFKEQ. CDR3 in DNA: TGTGCCAGCAGCCATGATGACACCTTCTCTGGGGCCAACGTCCTGACTTTC. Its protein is CASSHDDTFSGANVLTF.

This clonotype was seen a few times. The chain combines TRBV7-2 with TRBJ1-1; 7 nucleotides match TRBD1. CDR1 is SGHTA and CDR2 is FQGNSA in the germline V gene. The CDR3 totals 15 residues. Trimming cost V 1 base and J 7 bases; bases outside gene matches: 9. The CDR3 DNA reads TGTGCCAGCAGCTTAGGGTTTGGACAGGCGGGTGAAGCTTTCTTT. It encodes CASSLGFGQAGEAFF.

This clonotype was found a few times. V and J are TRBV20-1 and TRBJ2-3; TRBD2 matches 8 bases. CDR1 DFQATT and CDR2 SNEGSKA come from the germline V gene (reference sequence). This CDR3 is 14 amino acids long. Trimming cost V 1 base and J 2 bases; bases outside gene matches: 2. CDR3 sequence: CSARAGGFTDTQYF. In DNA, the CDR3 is TGCAGTGCTAGAGCGGGAGGGTTCACAGATACGCAGTATTTT.

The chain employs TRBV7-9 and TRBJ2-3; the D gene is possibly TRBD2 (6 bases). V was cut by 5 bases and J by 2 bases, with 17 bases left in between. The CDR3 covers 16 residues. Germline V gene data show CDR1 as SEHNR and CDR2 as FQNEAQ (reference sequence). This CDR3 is CASSPGTLNPTDTQYF. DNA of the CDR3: TGTGCCAGCAGCCCCGGGACTCTCAATCCCACAGATACGCAGTATTTT. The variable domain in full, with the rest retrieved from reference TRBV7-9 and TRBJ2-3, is DTGVSQNPRHKITKRGQNVTFRCDPISEHNRLYWYRQTLGQGPEFLTYFQNEAQLEKSRLLSDRFSAERPKGSFSTLEIQRTEQGDSAMYLCASSPGTLNPTDTQYFGPGTRLTVL.

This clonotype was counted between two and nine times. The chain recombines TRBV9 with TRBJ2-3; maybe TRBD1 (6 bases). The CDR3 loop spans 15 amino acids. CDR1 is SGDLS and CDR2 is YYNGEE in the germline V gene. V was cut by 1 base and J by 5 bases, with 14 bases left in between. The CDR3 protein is CASSVRQGRGDTQYF. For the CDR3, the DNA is TGTGCCAGCAGCGTAAGGCAGGGGAGAGGAGATACGCAGTATTTT.

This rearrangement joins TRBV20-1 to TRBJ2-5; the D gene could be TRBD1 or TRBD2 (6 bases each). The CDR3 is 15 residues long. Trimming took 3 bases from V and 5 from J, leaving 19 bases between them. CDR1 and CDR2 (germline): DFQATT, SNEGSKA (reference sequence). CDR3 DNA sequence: TGCAGTGCTAGCCCCTTAGGGGGGACGTGGGAGACCCAGTACTTC. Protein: CSASPLGGTWETQYF.

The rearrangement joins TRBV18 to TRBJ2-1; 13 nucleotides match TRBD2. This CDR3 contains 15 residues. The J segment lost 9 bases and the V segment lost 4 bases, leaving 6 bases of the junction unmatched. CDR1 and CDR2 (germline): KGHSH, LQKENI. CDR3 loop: CASSLRTSGSVEQFF. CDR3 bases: TGTGCCAGCTCACTAAGGACTAGCGGGAGTGTTGAGCAGTTCTTC.

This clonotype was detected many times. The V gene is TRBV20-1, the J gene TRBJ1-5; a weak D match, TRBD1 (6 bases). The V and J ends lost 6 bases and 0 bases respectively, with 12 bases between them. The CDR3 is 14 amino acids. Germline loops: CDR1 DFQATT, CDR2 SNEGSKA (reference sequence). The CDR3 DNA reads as TGCAGTGCCGCGGACAGAATTAGCAATCAGCCCCAGCATTTT. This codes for CSAADRISNQPQHF.

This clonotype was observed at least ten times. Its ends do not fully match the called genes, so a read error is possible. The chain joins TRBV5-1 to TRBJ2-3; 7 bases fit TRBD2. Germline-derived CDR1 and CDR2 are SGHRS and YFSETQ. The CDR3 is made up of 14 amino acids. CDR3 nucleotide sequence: TGCGCCACCAGCTCGACGGGGGGTACAGATACGCAGTATTTT. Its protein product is CATSSTGGTDTQYF.

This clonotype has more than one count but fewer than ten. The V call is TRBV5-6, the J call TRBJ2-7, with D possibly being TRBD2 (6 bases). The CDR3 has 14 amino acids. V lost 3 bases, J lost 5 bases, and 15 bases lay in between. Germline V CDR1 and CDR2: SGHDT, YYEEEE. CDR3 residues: CASSWAGTVNEQYF. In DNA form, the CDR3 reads TGTGCCAGCAGCTGGGCCGGGACTGTCAACGAGCAGTACTTC.

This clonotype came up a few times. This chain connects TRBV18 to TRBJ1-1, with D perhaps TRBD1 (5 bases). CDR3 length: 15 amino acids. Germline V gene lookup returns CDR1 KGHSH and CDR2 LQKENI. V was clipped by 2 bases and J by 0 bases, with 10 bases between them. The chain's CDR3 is CASSPNRGLNTEAFF. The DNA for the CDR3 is TGTGCCAGCTCACCAAATAGGGGATTGAACACTGAAGCTTTCTTT.

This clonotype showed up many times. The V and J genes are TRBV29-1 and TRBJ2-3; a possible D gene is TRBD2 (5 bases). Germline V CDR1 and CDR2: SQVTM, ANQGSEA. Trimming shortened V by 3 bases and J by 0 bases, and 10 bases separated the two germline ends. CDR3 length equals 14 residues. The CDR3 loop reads CSVEGVTSTDTQYF. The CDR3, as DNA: TGCAGCGTTGAGGGAGTTACTAGCACAGATACGCAGTATTTT.

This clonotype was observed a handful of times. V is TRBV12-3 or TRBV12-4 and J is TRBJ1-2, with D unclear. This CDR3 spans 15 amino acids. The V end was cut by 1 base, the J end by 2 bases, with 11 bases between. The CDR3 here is CASSLGGAGNYGYTF. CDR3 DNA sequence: TGTGCCAGCAGTTTAGGAGGCGCGGGAAACTATGGCTACACCTTC.

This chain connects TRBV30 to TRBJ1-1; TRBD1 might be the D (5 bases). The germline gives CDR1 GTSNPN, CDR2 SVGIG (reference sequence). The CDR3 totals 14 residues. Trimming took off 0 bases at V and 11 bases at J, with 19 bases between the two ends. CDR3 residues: CAWSVGVGTLKAFF. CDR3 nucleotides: TGTGCCTGGAGTGTGGGGGTAGGAACCTTGAAGGCTTTCTTT.

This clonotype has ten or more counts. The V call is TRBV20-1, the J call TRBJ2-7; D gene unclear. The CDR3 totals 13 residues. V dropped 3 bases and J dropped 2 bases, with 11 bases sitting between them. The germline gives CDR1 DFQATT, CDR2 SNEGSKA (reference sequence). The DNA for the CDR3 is TGCAGTGCTAGCGTGGCCAGGACCTACGAGCAGTACTTC. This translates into CSASVARTYEQYF.

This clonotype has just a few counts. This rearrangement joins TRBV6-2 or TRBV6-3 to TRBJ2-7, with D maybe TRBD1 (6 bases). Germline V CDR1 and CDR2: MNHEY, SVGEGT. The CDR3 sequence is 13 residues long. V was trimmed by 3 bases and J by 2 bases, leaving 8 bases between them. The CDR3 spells CASSYRTAYEQYF. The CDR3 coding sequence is TGTGCCAGCAGTTATAGGACAGCCTACGAGCAGTACTTC.

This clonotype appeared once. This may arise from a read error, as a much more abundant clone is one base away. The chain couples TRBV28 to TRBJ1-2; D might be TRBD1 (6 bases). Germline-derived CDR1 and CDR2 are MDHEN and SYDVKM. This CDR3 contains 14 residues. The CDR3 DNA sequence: TGTGCCAGCAGTTTATTTAAGGGGGTGGATGGCTACAACTTC. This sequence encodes CASSLFKGVDGYNF.

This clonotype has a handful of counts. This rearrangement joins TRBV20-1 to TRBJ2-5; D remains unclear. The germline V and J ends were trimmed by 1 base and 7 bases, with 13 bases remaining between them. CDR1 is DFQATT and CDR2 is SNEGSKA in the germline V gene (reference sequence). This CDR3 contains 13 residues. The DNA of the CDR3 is TGCAGTGCTAGAGTCGGCCGGGTGGGGACCCAGTACTTC. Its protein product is CSARVGRVGTQYF.

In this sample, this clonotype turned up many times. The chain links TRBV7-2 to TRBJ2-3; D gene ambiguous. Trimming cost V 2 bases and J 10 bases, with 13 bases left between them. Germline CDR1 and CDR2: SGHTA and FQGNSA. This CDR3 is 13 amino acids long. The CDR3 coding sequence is TGTGCCAGCAGCTTATCCTTGGAGACTCCGCAGTATTTT. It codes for CASSLSLETPQYF. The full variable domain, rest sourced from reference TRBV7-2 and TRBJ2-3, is GAGVSQSPSNKVTEKGKDVELRCDPISGHTALYWYRQSLGQGLEFLIYFQGNSAPDKSGLPSDRFSAERTGGSVSTLTIQRTQQEDSAVYLCASSLSLETPQYFGPGTRLTVL.

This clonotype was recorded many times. CDR3 amino acids: CASSLKGDHGYTF. CDR3 in DNA: TGCGCCAGCAGCTTAAAAGGGGATCATGGCTACACCTTC. V is TRBV5-1 and J is TRBJ1-2; tentative D call: TRBD1 (5 bases). The V gene lost 2 bases and the J gene lost 6 bases, with 11 bases spanning the gap. This CDR3 has 13 amino acids. Germline V gene data show CDR1 as SGHRS and CDR2 as YFSETQ.

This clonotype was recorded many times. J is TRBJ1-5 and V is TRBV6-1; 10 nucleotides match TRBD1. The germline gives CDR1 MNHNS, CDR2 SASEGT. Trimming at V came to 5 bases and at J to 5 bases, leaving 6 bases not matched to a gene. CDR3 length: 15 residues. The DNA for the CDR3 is TGTGCCAGCAGTCCAGGACAGGGGGGAGATCAGCCCCAGCATTTT. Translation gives CASSPGQGGDQPQHF.

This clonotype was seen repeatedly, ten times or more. CDR3 sequence (DNA): TGCAGCGTTAGTCCTAGCTCGGGTTACGAGCAGTACTTC. Protein: CSVSPSSGYEQYF. The chain has TRBV29-1 and TRBJ2-7; a weak D match, TRBD2 (5 bases). The germline V and J ends were trimmed by 5 bases and 4 bases, with 15 bases remaining between them. The germline gives CDR1 SQVTM, CDR2 ANQGSEA. The CDR3 consists of 13 residues.

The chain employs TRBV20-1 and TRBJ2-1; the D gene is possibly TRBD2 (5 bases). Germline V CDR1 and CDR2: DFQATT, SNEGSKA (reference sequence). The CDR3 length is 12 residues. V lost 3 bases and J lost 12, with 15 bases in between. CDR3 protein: CSASGNLPLQFF. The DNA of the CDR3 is TGCAGTGCTAGCGGGAATCTCCCCCTGCAGTTCTTC.